Below are 21 T cell receptor beta chains sequenced from a single sample in a study of T cell clonality in common variable immunodeficiency. Notes on the study in general: Reportedly, TCR beta sequences from common variable immunodeficiency showed fewer deletions and N-nucleotide insertions.

TCRdb keeps only in-frame clones here, not all; method: immunoSEQ multiplex PCR. The counts give tens of thousands of clones, none of them seen only once; about 6% is held by the top ten. Their antigen targets remain unknown. The material sequenced was peripheral blood mononuclear cells. The receptors were sampled from a human donor with common variable immunodeficiency.

This clone was seen many times. The read stops 3 residues short of the end of the CDR3; the missing end is completed from the germline J gene. This chain joins TRBV29-1 and TRBJ1-1; D possibly corresponds to TRBD1 (5 bases). Germline values: CDR1 SQVTM, CDR2 ANQGSEA. The length of the CDR3 is 14 residues. Trimming left V 6 bases short and J 3 bases short, with 17 bases between. The CDR3 here is CSVNQGNVDTEAFF. Incomplete CDR3 DNA: TGCAGCGTCAATCAGGGTAACGTGGACACTGAA.

Notes on this clone: The read terminates 3 residues ahead of where the CDR3 ends, so the germline J gene completes it. V and J are TRBV30 and TRBJ1-2; TRBD1 is a possible D gene (5 bases). V shed 3 bases and J shed 6 bases, with 17 bases lying between them. Germline V gives CDR1 GTSNPN, CDR2 SVGIG (reference sequence). The CDR3 covers 14 residues. The CDR3 is CAWRRGGVADGYTF. Incomplete CDR3 DNA: TGTGCCTGGAGGAGGGGAGGGGTAGCGGATGGC.

This clone has ten or more counts. Read data end 3 residues before the CDR3 end; the end is taken from the germline J gene. The chain combines TRBV20-1 with TRBJ2-3; D might be TRBD1 (5 bases). V lost 3 bases and J 4 bases, leaving 11 bases between the germline ends. The CDR3 contains 13 residues. Germline V lookup: CDR1 DFQATT, CDR2 SNEGSKA (reference sequence). The CDR3 bases that were read are TGCAGTGCTAGGACTGGGGCTGCAGATACG. This gives the protein CSARTGAADT. The CDR3, in full, reads CSARTGAADTQYF.

This clone was recorded many times. Read coverage stops 3 residues before the CDR3 terminus; the germline J gene supplies the remainder. The chain combines TRBV30 with TRBJ1-3; 9 nucleotides line up with TRBD1. V lost 4 bases and J lost 2; bases outside the gene matches: 9. Germline lookup yields CDR1 GTSNPN and CDR2 SVGIG (reference sequence). The CDR3 runs 16 residues. CDR3 residues: CAWITLQGAAGNTIYF. Incomplete CDR3 DNA: TGTGCCTGGATTACTTTACAGGGGGCCGCTGGAAACACC.

This clone was recorded a few times. Read data end 3 residues before the CDR3 end; the end is taken from the germline J gene. The chain recombines TRBV7-6 with TRBJ2-2; TRBD2 might be the D (6 bases). Trimming removed 1 base at V and 7 bases at J, with 13 bases between. This CDR3 spans 15 amino acids. Germline V gene lookup returns CDR1 SGHVS and CDR2 FNYEAQ. This CDR3 reads CASSLGGGANGELFF. The CDR3 bases that were read are TGTGCCAGCAGCTTAGGAGGCGGGGCGAACGGGGAG.

Many counts were recorded for this clone. The missing CDR3 end, 3 residues past where the read stops, is filled in from the germline J gene. The V and J genes are TRBV10-3 and TRBJ2-1; TRBD2 aligns across 12 bases. The length of the CDR3 is 16 residues. The V gene end was trimmed by 4 bases and the J gene end by 4 bases; junction bases not matched to a gene: 5. Germline V gene sequence: CDR1 ENHRY, CDR2 SYGVKD. CDR3 loop: CAISGTSGGSYNEQFF. The covered CDR3 bases are TGTGCCATCAGTGGAACTAGCGGGGGGTCGTACAATGAG.

A few counts support this clone. With the read ending 3 residues before the CDR3 end, the germline J gene is used to fill in that end. V is TRBV7-8 and J is TRBJ2-7; 7 bases agree with TRBD1. Trimming removed 4 bases from V and 2 bases from J; junction bases left unmatched: 5. The CDR3 has 14 residues. Germline CDR1 SGHVS, CDR2 FQNEAQ. The sequenced part of the CDR3 DNA is TGTGCCAGCAGCTCGTCAGGGGGACCCTACGAG. The encoded protein is CASSSSGGPYE. The whole CDR3 protein is CASSSSGGPYEQYF.

Notes on this clone: Read coverage stops 3 residues before the CDR3 terminus; the germline J gene supplies the remainder. V is TRBV7-9 and J is TRBJ1-1; tentative D call: TRBD1 (5 bases). CDR1 is SEHNR and CDR2 is FQNEAQ in the germline V gene (reference sequence). The CDR3 has 13 amino acids. Trimming removed 5 bases at V and 4 bases at J, with 11 bases between. Incomplete CDR3 DNA: TGTGCCAGCAGCCCTAAGGGGCCCACTGAA. The encoded protein is CASSPKGPTE. The CDR3 reads in full as CASSPKGPTEAFF.

The table lists this clone with many counts. The read stops 3 residues short of the end of the CDR3; the missing end is completed from the germline J gene. This rearrangement joins TRBV5-1 to TRBJ2-1; TRBD1 matches 7 bases. The CDR3 spans 14 residues. The V segment lost 9 bases and the J segment 4 bases; nucleotides outside the gene matches: 10. The germline V gene has CDR1 SGHRS and CDR2 YFSETQ. The sequenced CDR3 bases are TGCGCCACCACACCGGGGACAGAATACAATGAG. The encoded protein is CATTPGTEYNE. The CDR3 in full is CATTPGTEYNEQFF.

As regards this clone: The missing CDR3 end, 3 residues past where the read stops, is filled in from the germline J gene. This same CDR3 is encoded by further DNA sequences in the sample. The chain carries TRBV19 and TRBJ1-1, with TRBD1 matching 7 bases. Germline V gives CDR1 LNHDA, CDR2 SQIVND (reference sequence). Germline trimming cut 6 bases from V and 1 base from J; bases unmatched to any gene: 2. The CDR3 covers 13 residues. The CDR3 here is CASSRQGNTEAFF. The part of the CDR3 DNA that was read is TGTGCCAGTAGCCGACAGGGGAACACTGAA.

This clone has ten or more counts. The CDR3 end lies 3 residues beyond the end of the read and is filled in from the germline J gene. The chain uses TRBV20-1 and TRBJ1-4; 12 bases line up with TRBD1. The germline V gene has CDR1 DFQATT and CDR2 SNEGSKA (reference sequence). V lost 3 bases, J lost 6 bases, and 20 bases stayed unmatched. This CDR3 contains 20 residues. CDR3 in amino acids: CSARGTGGQDRPTPYEKLFF. The CDR3 DNA, read in part, is TGCAGTGCTAGGGGGACAGGGGGCCAAGACCGTCCCACCCCCTATGAAAAA.

There are a few counts of this clone. The CDR3 spells CASTRGQASSGNTIYF. The CDR3 DNA, read in part, is TGTGCCAGTACCCGTGGGCAGGCTTCCTCTGGAAACACC. J is TRBJ1-3 and V is TRBV19, with no clear D. The DNA ends 3 residues before the CDR3 does, and the rest of the CDR3 is filled in from the germline J gene. This CDR3 region has 16 residues. Germline V gene lookup returns CDR1 LNHDA and CDR2 SQIVND (reference sequence). V was cut by 7 bases and J by 0 bases, with 16 bases left in between. Full variable domain (missing parts from reference TRBV19 and TRBJ1-3): DGGITQSPKYLFRKEGQNVTLSCEQNLNHDAMYWYRQDPGQGLRLIYYSQIVNDFQKGDIAEGYSVSREKKESFPLTVTSAQKNPTAFYLCASTRGQASSGNTIYFGEGSWLTVV.

Regarding this clone: The CDR3 end falls 3 residues outside the read, so it is completed with the germline J gene. The chain couples TRBV7-9 to TRBJ1-2, with 9 positions matching TRBD1. CDR3 size: 14 residues. V gave up 5 bases and J gave up 3 bases; unmatched junction bases: 4. Germline CDR1 reads SEHNR; CDR2 reads FQNEAQ (reference sequence). CDR3 sequence reads: CASSTDRGDYGYTF. CDR3 DNA (partial): TGTGCCAGCAGCACAGACAGGGGGGACTATGGC.

This clone occurred a few times. With the read ending 3 residues before the CDR3 end, the germline J gene is used to fill in that end. The V and J genes are TRBV7-3 and TRBJ1-1; D may be TRBD1 (5 bases). Trimming took 6 bases from V and 1 from J, leaving 12 bases between them. CDR1 SGHTA and CDR2 FQGTGA come from the germline V gene. CDR3 length: 14 amino acids. This CDR3 is CASRPSGQNTEAFF. The part of the CDR3 DNA that was read is TGTGCCAGCAGACCTTCAGGGCAGAACACTGAA.

This clone was seen a few times. Coverage ceases 3 residues before the CDR3 finishes, and the germline J gene fills in the end. The V and J genes are TRBV6-8 and TRBJ2-5, with 11 positions matching TRBD2. With 4 bases clipped from V and 1 base from J, the junction kept 8 bases outside the gene matches. CDR3 length: 17 amino acids. CDR1 and CDR2 (germline): MNHGY, SAAAGT. The sequenced part of the CDR3 DNA is TGTGCCAGCAGTTCCCTGACTAGCGGGGAGACCCAAGAGACC. Translation gives CASSSLTSGETQET. The entire CDR3 protein is CASSSLTSGETQETQYF.

This clone came up a few times. The sequence runs out 3 residues before the end of the CDR3; the remainder is reconstructed from the germline J gene. The chain uses TRBV7-3 and TRBJ2-3; the match to TRBD1 covers 8 bases. This CDR3 has 15 amino acids. V shed 4 bases and J 1 base; nucleotides not matched to a gene: 4. The germline CDR1 and CDR2 sequences are SGHTA and FQGTGA. The covered CDR3 bases are TGTGCCAGCAGCTCGGGACAGGCTCGCACAGATACG. This translates into CASSSGQARTDT. The full CDR3 is CASSSGQARTDTQYF.

This clone was seen more than once but under ten times. The CDR3 end is not reached by the read, which stops 3 residues before it; the germline J gene fills it in. This sequence joins TRBV19 and TRBJ2-7; no clear D gene. Trimming stripped 3 bases from V and 5 bases from J, with 14 bases between. There are 14 residues in the CDR3. Germline CDR1 LNHDA, CDR2 SQIVND (reference sequence). The CDR3 DNA, read in part, is TGTGCCAGTAGTATTTTCGTCGGGTCGAACGAG. Protein sequence: CASSIFVGSNE. From start to end, the CDR3 is CASSIFVGSNEQYF.

Remarks on this clone: Read sequence stops 3 residues before the CDR3 end, and the germline J gene provides the missing end. The chain employs TRBV20-1 and TRBJ2-7; D may be TRBD1 (5 bases). This CDR3 contains 13 residues. Trimming took 6 bases from V and 4 from J, leaving 16 bases between them. CDR1 and CDR2 from the germline V gene are DFQATT and SNEGSKA (reference sequence). This CDR3 reads CSARVSGAYEQYF. Partial CDR3 DNA: TGCAGTGCCCGGGTGAGTGGGGCGTACGAG.

In the case of this clone: The read comes to an end 3 residues before the CDR3 does, leaving the germline J gene to fill in the end. V usage is TRBV19 and J usage is TRBJ1-5; D perhaps matches TRBD1 (6 bases). The CDR3 contains 16 residues. CDR1 is LNHDA and CDR2 is SQIVND in the germline V gene (reference sequence). Deletions cut 1 base from V and 1 base from J, with 11 bases between. Partial CDR3 DNA: TGTGCCAGTAGTATAGGGACAGCCGAAAGCAATCAGCCC. This gives the protein CASSIGTAESNQP. From start to end, the CDR3 is CASSIGTAESNQPQHF.

This clone was observed at least ten times. From the germline J gene comes the end of the CDR3, since the read stops 3 residues before it. The genes are TRBV29-1 and TRBJ1-1; 10 positions agree with TRBD1. The CDR3 consists of 12 residues. Germline V gene data show CDR1 as SQVTM and CDR2 as ANQGSEA. V trimming: 7 bases; J trimming: 5 bases; junction bases outside the gene matches: 4. CDR3 region: CSGTGGGTEAFF. Incomplete CDR3 DNA: TGCAGCGGGACAGGGGGGGGGACTGAA.

This clone was detected a few times. The CDR3 extends 3 residues past the end of the read, so its final part is completed from the germline J gene. This rearrangement joins TRBV6-1 to TRBJ1-2; maybe TRBD1 (5 bases). The germline V and J ends were trimmed by 4 bases and 0 bases, with 6 bases remaining between them. CDR1 is MNHNS and CDR2 is SASEGT in the germline V gene. This CDR3 has 13 residues. The CDR3 bases that were read are TGTGCCAGCAGTGGGGGGGCTAACTATGGC. Translating gives CASSGGANYG. In full, the CDR3 is CASSGGANYGYTF.